The present entry profiles one T cell receptor (beta chain) with its context. Its antigen is unidentified. In the original workflow: ImmunoSEQ output lacked quality scores and full-length reads, limiting matched filtering. Data came from immunoSEQ multiplex PCR; TCRdb stores just in-frame clones and leaves some out. The V and J calls and the clone size are those of that table, but D and trimming were determined from the DNA. The data hold more than 2,000,000 clones, with 85% to 95% observed a single time. This sample is drawn from a study of shared clonotypes between healthy human individuals. General observations from the study: Across four donors, naive CD4 shared approximately 4.5%, naive CD8 approximately 3.5%, memory CD4 approximately 2.5%, memory CD8 over 0.3%.

The CDR3 is 16 amino acids. The germline V gene encodes CDR1 SGHDT and CDR2 YYEEEE. Trimming left V 4 bases short and J 4 bases short, with 20 bases between. V usage is TRBV5-6 and J usage is TRBJ1-2; tentatively, D is TRBD1 (5 bases). Sample: naive CD4+ T cells from PBMCs. Subset of the sample: CD45RA+ positively selected. The origin of this receptor is a man younger than 35 in good health. Some clones in this sample may be carry-over from other donors' samples. Here the CDR3 DNA reads TGTGCCAGCAGCCCCAACCCGGGACGGACGAGCTATGGCTACACCTTC. Translated, it gives CASSPNPGRTSYGYTF.